This is a list of T cell receptor beta chains from one sample in a study of T cells in tumors after PD-1 blockade. Produced via immunoSEQ multiplex PCR; TCRdb's table is partial and in-frame only. The sample has roughly 49,000 clones, approximately 81% seen once. This specimen consisted of PBMCs, obtained before anti-PD-1 treatment. Every receptor here comes from a human donor with basal cell carcinoma. Both conserved end residues are part of each CDR3. Fields, in order: J gene, clone size, D gene, V gene, CDR3 protein, CDR3 DNA. D genes are given only for firm matches. Clone size is shown for a subset of rows, as once, few, many or a class of expanded clone.

J: TRBJ2-5
size: .
D: TRBD1
V: TRBV2
CDR3: CASAGTGGEETQYF
DNA: TGTGCCAGCGCCGGGACAGGGGGAGAAGAGACCCAGTACTTC

J: TRBJ2-1
size: once
D: TRBD2
V: TRBV4-2
CDR3: CASSQDGGGSSYNEQFF
DNA: TGTGCCAGCAGCCAAGATGGCGGGGGGAGCTCCTACAATGAGCAGTTCTTC

J: TRBJ2-2
size: .
D: TRBD2
V: TRBV5-6
CDR3: CASSTGLAGGPNTGELFF
DNA: TGTGCCAGCAGCACCGGACTAGCGGGGGGCCCGAACACCGGGGAGCTGTTTTTT

J: TRBJ2-7
size: .
D: TRBD1
V: TRBV27
CDR3: CATTTWDRGYEQYF
DNA: TGTGCCACCACCACTTGGGACAGGGGTTACGAGCAGTACTTC

J: TRBJ2-7
size: .
D: TRBD1
V: TRBV6-5
CDR3: CASSYLQGTYEQYF
DNA: TGTGCCAGCAGTTACTTACAGGGGACCTACGAGCAGTACTTC

J: TRBJ2-4
size: .
D: .
V: TRBV28
CDR3: CASSFQYTGYLTKNIQYF
DNA: TGTGCCAGCAGTTTCCAGTACACAGGGTACCTAACCAAAAACATTCAGTACTTC

J: TRBJ2-5
size: .
D: TRBD2
V: TRBV5-4
CDR3: CASSPGLAGQETQYF
DNA: TGTGCCAGCAGCCCCGGACTAGCGGGCCAAGAGACCCAGTACTTC

J: TRBJ1-2
size: once
D: .
V: TRBV6-5
CDR3: CATSEGTPNYGYTF
DNA: TGTGCCACCTCGGAGGGGACACCTAACTATGGCTACACCTTC

J: TRBJ2-1
size: .
D: .
V: TRBV5-5
CDR3: CASSLWTDEQFF
DNA: TGTGCCAGCAGCCTCTGGACGGATGAGCAGTTCTTC

J: TRBJ2-7
size: .
D: .
V: TRBV4-1
CDR3: CASSQVGGAGGEQYF
DNA: TGCGCCAGCAGCCAAGTTGGGGGGGCCGGTGGCGAGCAGTACTTC

J: TRBJ2-4
size: .
D: .
V: TRBV3-1/TRBV3-2
CDR3: CASSQNSVAKNIQYF
DNA: TGTGCCAGCAGCCAAAACTCGGTAGCCAAAAACATTCAGTACTTC

J: TRBJ2-2
size: .
D: .
V: TRBV9
CDR3: CASRGVSGELFF
DNA: TGTGCCAGCAGAGGGGTATCCGGGGAGCTGTTTTTT

J: TRBJ2-3
size: .
D: TRBD1
V: TRBV7-9
CDR3: CASSVGQGAFGTDTQYF
DNA: TGTGCCAGCAGCGTCGGACAGGGGGCGTTTGGCACAGATACGCAGTATTTT

J: TRBJ2-1
size: once
D: .
V: TRBV3-1/TRBV3-2
CDR3: CASSQTDNEQFF
DNA: TGTGCCAGCAGCCAGACCGACAATGAGCAGTTCTTC

J: TRBJ2-3
size: .
D: TRBD2
V: TRBV3-1/TRBV3-2
CDR3: CASSPRTSGGTDTQYF
DNA: TGTGCCAGCAGCCCTCGGACTAGCGGGGGCACAGATACGCAGTATTTT

J: TRBJ1-4
size: .
D: TRBD1
V: TRBV7-9
CDR3: CASSPTGIPEKLFF
DNA: TGTGCCAGCAGCCCGACAGGGATTCCAGAAAAACTGTTTTTT

J: TRBJ2-1
size: .
D: TRBD1
V: TRBV5-1
CDR3: CASSPRDRGPNEQFF
DNA: TGCGCCAGCAGCCCACGGGACAGGGGACCAAATGAGCAGTTCTTC

J: TRBJ1-1
size: .
D: TRBD1
V: TRBV15
CDR3: CATSRTGQEGAEAFF
DNA: TGTGCCACCAGCAGAACGGGACAGGAGGGGGCTGAAGCTTTCTTT

J: TRBJ1-2
size: .
D: .
V: TRBV6-5
CDR3: CASRDTNYGYTF
DNA: TGTGCCAGCAGGGACACTAACTATGGCTACACCTTC

J: TRBJ2-3
size: once
D: TRBD1
V: TRBV7-9
CDR3: CASSSLTGVTDTQYF
DNA: TGTGCCAGCAGCTCACTGACAGGGGTCACAGATACGCAGTATTTT

J: TRBJ1-1
size: .
D: .
V: TRBV2
CDR3: CASSFGTEAFF
DNA: TGTGCCAGCAGTTTCGGAACTGAAGCTTTCTTT

J: TRBJ2-7
size: .
D: TRBD1
V: TRBV5-1
CDR3: CASSVGQGGYEQYF
DNA: TGCGCCAGCAGTGTTGGACAGGGTGGTTACGAGCAGTACTTC

J: TRBJ2-1
size: .
D: TRBD1
V: TRBV29-1
CDR3: CSGGTGDYNEQFF
DNA: TGCAGCGGTGGGACAGGGGATTACAATGAGCAGTTCTTC

J: TRBJ2-7
size: .
D: .
V: TRBV18
CDR3: CASSPEPFISYEQYF
DNA: TGTGCCAGCTCACCGGAACCGTTTATCTCCTACGAGCAGTACTTC

J: TRBJ2-5
size: .
D: TRBD1
V: TRBV6-5
CDR3: CASRVSGTGRTTQYF
DNA: TGTGCCAGCAGGGTTTCCGGGACAGGGCGTACGACCCAGTACTTC

J: TRBJ1-1
size: .
D: .
V: TRBV7-9
CDR3: CASSFTMNTEAFF
DNA: TGTGCCAGCAGCTTTACGATGAACACTGAAGCTTTCTTT

J: TRBJ2-7
size: .
D: .
V: TRBV16
CDR3: CASSQAVSYEQYF
DNA: TGTGCCAGCAGCCAGGCTGTCAGCTACGAGCAGTACTTC

J: TRBJ2-1
size: .
D: TRBD1
V: TRBV6-4
CDR3: CASNRGDEQFF
DNA: TGTGCCAGCAACAGGGGCGATGAGCAGTTCTTC

J: TRBJ1-4
size: .
D: TRBD1
V: TRBV2
CDR3: CASSAHRGKEKLFF
DNA: TGTGCCAGCAGTGCACACAGGGGAAAAGAAAAACTGTTTTTT

J: TRBJ2-2
size: .
D: .
V: TRBV10-3
CDR3: CAISAFGTLNTGELFF
DNA: TGTGCCATCAGTGCGTTCGGGACTCTTAACACCGGGGAGCTGTTTTTT

J: TRBJ2-3
size: .
D: .
V: TRBV19
CDR3: CASGSAGTDTQYF
DNA: TGTGCCAGCGGGTCGGCAGGCACAGATACGCAGTATTTT

J: TRBJ1-4
size: .
D: .
V: TRBV7-9
CDR3: CASSHEKLFF
DNA: TGTGCCAGTAGCCATGAAAAACTGTTTTTT

J: TRBJ1-2
size: .
D: .
V: TRBV2
CDR3: CASSIQGFYGYTF
DNA: TGTGCCAGCAGTATACAGGGATTCTATGGCTACACCTTC

J: TRBJ2-7
size: .
D: TRBD1
V: TRBV3-1/TRBV3-2
CDR3: CASTPGTGSHEQYF
DNA: TGTGCCAGCACACCCGGGACAGGGTCCCACGAGCAGTACTTC

J: TRBJ1-6
size: .
D: .
V: TRBV2
CDR3: CAISTVYNSPLHF
DNA: TGTGCCATCTCGACGGTTTATAATTCACCCCTCCACTTT

J: TRBJ2-5
size: .
D: TRBD2
V: TRBV5-1
CDR3: CASGRGSGENLQETQYF
DNA: TGCGCCAGCGGCCGGGGTAGCGGGGAGAATTTACAAGAGACCCAGTACTTC

J: TRBJ1-6
size: few
D: .
V: TRBV2
CDR3: CASSTTGARNSPLHF
DNA: TGTGCCAGCAGTACGACAGGTGCCAGGAATTCACCCCTCCACTTT

J: TRBJ2-7
size: .
D: TRBD1
V: TRBV6-5
CDR3: CASSLGQGSEQYF
DNA: TGTGCCAGCAGCCTCGGACAGGGCTCCGAGCAGTACTTC

J: TRBJ1-5
size: .
D: TRBD1
V: TRBV6-6
CDR3: CASSPTGGVQPQHF
DNA: TGTGCCAGCAGTCCGACAGGGGGGGTTCAGCCCCAGCATTTT

J: TRBJ2-2
size: .
D: TRBD1
V: TRBV2
CDR3: CASSKTGQGGTGELFF
DNA: TGTGCCAGCAGCAAAACGGGACAGGGGGGGACCGGGGAGCTGTTTTTT

J: TRBJ2-1
size: .
D: .
V: TRBV2
CDR3: CASSVGGHEIGDEQFF
DNA: TGTGCCAGCAGTGTGGGAGGACACGAAATAGGGGATGAGCAGTTCTTC

J: TRBJ1-5
size: .
D: TRBD1
V: TRBV30
CDR3: CAWSATGTGNQPQHF
DNA: TGTGCCTGGAGTGCGACCGGGACAGGCAATCAGCCCCAGCATTTT